Below, one TCR beta chain is given with its context. Its target is unknown. One junction end disagrees with the germline gene, perhaps due to a read error. Assay used: immunoSEQ multiplex PCR; TCRdb lists only in-frame clones, some missing. There are approximately 61,000 clones in the sample; 70% to 90% occur only once, and approximately 1.4% lies in the top ten. The CDR3 is made up of 13 amino acids. The germline CDR1 and CDR2 sequences are SGHTA and FQGNSA. These data belong to a study of OX40 agonist ivuxolimab in advanced cancers. Whole-study results and caveats: Partial responders receiving 0.1-3.0 mg/kg showed among the lowest clonal expansion.

The sequenced sample was CD4+ or CD8+ T cells sorted from blood, obtained in a trial of the OX40 agonist ivuxolimab. The V gene is TRBV7-2, the J gene TRBJ1-1; D uncertain. The receptor was isolated from an adult with an advanced solid tumor such as melanoma, head and neck, liver or kidney cancer. CDR3 DNA sequence: TGCGCCAGCAGCCAAGATATAGACACTGAAGCTTTCTTT. It encodes CASSQDIDTEAFF.